Presented here are 3 T cell receptor beta chains from one specimen sequenced in a study of molecular identifiers for immune sequencing clone quantification. TCRdb fed the PCR reads into MiXCR, producing one record per CDR3 protein. This table holds about 640,000 distinct CDR3 sequences, nearly 20% found once. The sequenced material came from naive CD8+ T cells from blood, with Jurkat cell RNA spiked in. Subset meaning: FACS-sorted CD8+CD4-CCR7+CD45RA+ naive T cells. These receptors were taken from a human donor in good health. Some libraries in this study had Jurkat cell RNA spiked in.

In its sample, this clonotype was seen a few times. This chain connects TRBV19 to TRBJ2-1; possibly TRBD1 for D (7 bases). The germline CDR1 and CDR2 sequences are LNHDA and SQIVND (reference sequence). Deletions cut 10 bases from V and 0 bases from J, with 10 bases between. CDR3 length: 13 amino acids. CDR3 protein: CATRGASYNEQFF. DNA of the CDR3: TGTGCCACCAGGGGGGCCTCCTACAATGAGCAGTTCTTC.

The sample holds many counts of this clonotype. V usage is TRBV5-1 and J usage is TRBJ1-5, with 8 nucleotides matching TRBD1. The junction had 3 bases not matched to a gene; V was cut back by 4 bases and J by 6 bases. The CDR3 contains 13 residues. The germline V gene has CDR1 SGHRS and CDR2 YFSETQ. CDR3 nucleotide sequence: TGCGCCAGCAGCCCTGACAGGGGTCAGCCCCAGCATTTT. This sequence encodes CASSPDRGQPQHF.

This clonotype appeared a single time. Possible read error: a much larger clone is one base away. The CDR3 reads CARRTALNEKLFF. In DNA form, the CDR3 reads TGTGCCCGCAGGACAGCCCTTAATGAAAAACTGTTTTTT. This chain joins TRBV27 and TRBJ1-4, with D possibly TRBD1 on 6 matching bases. This CDR3 contains 13 residues. CDR1 is MNHEY, CDR2 SMNVEV, per germline (reference sequence).